This TCR beta chain originates from a study of CXCR3-negative and CXCR3-positive naive CD8 T cells. Carrying UMI labels, the TRB cDNA libraries were prepared through 5' RACE. TCRdb reprocessed the 5' RACE reads; each CDR3 protein has one entry and no DNA is given. The listing records over 55,000 distinct CDR3 sequences. Concerning this clonotype: Antigen specificity is unknown.

Study-wide points: Diversity in memory CD8+ cells fell much lower than the comparably high levels seen in both naive subsets. Cryopreserved cells showed partially decreased CXCR3 expression, and most assays used fresh PBMCs.

Germline V CDR1 and CDR2: SEHNR, FQNEAQ (reference sequence). The CDR3 has 12 amino acids. The material sequenced was memory CD8+ T cells from blood. V usage is TRBV7-9 and J usage is TRBJ2-3. The source of this sequence is a human donor in good health. Some clones in this sample may be carry-over from other donors' samples. CDR3 sequence reads: CASRVSADTQYF.